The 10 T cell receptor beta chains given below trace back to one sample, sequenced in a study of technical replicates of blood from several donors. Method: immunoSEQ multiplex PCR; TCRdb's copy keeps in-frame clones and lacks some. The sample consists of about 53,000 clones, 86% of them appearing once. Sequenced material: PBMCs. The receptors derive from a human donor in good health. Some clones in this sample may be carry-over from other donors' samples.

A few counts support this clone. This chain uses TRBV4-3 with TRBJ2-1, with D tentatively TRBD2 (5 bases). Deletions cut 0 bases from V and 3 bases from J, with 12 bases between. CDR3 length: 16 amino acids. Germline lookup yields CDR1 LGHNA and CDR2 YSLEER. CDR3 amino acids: CASSQETDSFYNEQFF. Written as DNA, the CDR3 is TGCGCCAGCAGCCAAGAAACGGACTCCTTCTACAATGAGCAGTTCTTC.

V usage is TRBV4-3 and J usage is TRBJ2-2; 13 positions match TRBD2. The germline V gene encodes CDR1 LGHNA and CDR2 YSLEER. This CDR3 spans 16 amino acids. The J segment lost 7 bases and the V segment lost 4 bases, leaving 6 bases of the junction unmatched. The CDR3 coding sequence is TGCGCCAGCAGCCCCCGGACTAGCGGGGGCCGCGGGGAGCTGTTTTTT. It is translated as CASSPRTSGGRGELFF.

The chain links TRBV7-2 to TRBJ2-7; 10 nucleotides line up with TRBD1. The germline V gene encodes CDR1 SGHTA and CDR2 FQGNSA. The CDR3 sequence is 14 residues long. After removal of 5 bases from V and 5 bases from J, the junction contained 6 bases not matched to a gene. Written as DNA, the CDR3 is TGTGCCAGCAGCCCGGACAGGGGGTCCCACGAGCAGTACTTC. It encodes CASSPDRGSHEQYF.

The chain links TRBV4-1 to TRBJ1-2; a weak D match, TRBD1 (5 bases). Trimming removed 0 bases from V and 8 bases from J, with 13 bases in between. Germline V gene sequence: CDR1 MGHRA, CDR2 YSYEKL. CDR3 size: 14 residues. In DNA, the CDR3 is TGCGCCAGCAGCCAAGACGTTGGGGCGCGGGGCTACACCTTC. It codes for CASSQDVGARGYTF.

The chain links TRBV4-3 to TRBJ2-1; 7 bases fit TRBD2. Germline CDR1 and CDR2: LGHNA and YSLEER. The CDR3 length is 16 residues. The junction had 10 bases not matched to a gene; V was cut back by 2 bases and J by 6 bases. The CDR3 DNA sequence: TGCGCCAGCAGCCAAAGGGGTTTGCGGGAGTTCAATGAGCAGTTCTTC. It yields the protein CASSQRGLREFNEQFF.

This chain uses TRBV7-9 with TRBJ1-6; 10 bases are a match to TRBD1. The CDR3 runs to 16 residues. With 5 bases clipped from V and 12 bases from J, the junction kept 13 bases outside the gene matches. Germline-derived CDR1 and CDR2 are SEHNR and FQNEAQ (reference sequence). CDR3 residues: CASSRMTPGQGLPLHF. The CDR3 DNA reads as TGTGCCAGCAGCCGAATGACCCCGGGACAGGGGCTACCCCTCCACTTT.

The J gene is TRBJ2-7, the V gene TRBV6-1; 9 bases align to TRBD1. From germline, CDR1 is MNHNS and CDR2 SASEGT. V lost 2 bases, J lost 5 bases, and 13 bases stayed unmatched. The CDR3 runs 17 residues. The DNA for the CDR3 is TGTGCCAGCAGTGAAAGACAGGGGGTTAGATCGTACAACGAGCAGTACTTC. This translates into CASSERQGVRSYNEQYF.

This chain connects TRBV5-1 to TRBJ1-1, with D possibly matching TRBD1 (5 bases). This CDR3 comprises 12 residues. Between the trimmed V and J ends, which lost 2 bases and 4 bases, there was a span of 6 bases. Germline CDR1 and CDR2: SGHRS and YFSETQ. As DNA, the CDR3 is TGCGCCAGCAGCTTCCAGGGCACTGAAGCTTTCTTT. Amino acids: CASSFQGTEAFF.

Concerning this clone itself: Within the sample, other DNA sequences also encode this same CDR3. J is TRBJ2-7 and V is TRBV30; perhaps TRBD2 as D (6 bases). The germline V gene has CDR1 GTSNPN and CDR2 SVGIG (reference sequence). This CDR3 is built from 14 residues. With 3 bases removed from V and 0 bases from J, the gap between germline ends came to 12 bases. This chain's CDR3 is CAWSGGGSSYEQYF. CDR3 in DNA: TGTGCCTGGAGCGGTGGGGGGAGCTCCTACGAGCAGTACTTC.

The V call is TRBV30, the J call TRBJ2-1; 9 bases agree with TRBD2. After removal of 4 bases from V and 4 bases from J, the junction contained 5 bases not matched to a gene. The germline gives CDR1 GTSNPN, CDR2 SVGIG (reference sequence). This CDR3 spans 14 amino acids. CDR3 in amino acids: CAWIIAGVYNEQFF. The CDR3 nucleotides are TGTGCCTGGATAATAGCGGGAGTTTACAATGAGCAGTTCTTC.